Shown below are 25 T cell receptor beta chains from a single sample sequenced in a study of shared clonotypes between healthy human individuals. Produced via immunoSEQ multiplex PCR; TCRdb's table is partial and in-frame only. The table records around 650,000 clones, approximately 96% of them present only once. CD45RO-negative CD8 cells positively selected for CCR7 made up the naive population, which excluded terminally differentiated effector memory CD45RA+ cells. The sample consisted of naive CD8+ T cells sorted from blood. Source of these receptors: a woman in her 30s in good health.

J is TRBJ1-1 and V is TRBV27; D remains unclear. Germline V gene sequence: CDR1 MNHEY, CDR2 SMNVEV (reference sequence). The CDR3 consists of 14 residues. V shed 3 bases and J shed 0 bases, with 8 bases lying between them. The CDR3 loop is CASSFSTMNTEAFF. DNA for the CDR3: TGTGCCAGCAGTTTCAGCACCATGAACACTGAAGCTTTCTTT.

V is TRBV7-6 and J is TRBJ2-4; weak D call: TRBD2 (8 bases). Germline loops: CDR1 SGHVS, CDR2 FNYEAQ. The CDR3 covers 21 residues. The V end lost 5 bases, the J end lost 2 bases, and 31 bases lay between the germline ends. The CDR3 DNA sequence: TGTGCCAGCAGCGAAATACCGCCGGGACTAGGGTTGACAGGGTCCAAAAACATTCAGTACTTC. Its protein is CASSEIPPGLGLTGSKNIQYF.

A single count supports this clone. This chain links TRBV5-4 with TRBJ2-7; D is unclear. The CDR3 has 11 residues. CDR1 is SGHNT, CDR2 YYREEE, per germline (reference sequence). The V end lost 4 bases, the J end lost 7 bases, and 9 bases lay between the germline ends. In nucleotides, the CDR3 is TGTGCCAGCAGCGGCGTCGGGGAGCAGTACTTC. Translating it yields CASSGVGEQYF.

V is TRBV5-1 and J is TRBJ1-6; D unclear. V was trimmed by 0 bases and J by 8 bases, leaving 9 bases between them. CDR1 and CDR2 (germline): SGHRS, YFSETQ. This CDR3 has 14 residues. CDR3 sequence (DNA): TGCGCCAGCAGCTTGGGGGTCGGGGATTCACCCCTCCACTTT. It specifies CASSLGVGDSPLHF. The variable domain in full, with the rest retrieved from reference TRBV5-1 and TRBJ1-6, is KAGVTQTPRYLIKTRGQQVTLSCSPISGHRSVSWYQQTPGQGLQFLFEYFSETQRNKGNFPGRFSGRQFSNSRSEMNVSTLELGDSALYLCASSLGVGDSPLHFGNGTRLTVT.

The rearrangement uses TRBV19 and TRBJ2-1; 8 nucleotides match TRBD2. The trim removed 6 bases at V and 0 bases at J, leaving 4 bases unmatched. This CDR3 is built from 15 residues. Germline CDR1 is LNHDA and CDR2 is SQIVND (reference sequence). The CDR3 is CASSKSGSSYNEQFF. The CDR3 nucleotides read TGTGCCAGTAGCAAAAGCGGGAGCTCCTACAATGAGCAGTTCTTC. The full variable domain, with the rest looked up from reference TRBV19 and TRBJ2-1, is DGGITQSPKYLFRKEGQNVTLSCEQNLNHDAMYWYRQDPGQGLRLIYYSQIVNDFQKGDIAEGYSVSREKKESFPLTVTSAQKNPTAFYLCASSKSGSSYNEQFFGPGTRLTVL.

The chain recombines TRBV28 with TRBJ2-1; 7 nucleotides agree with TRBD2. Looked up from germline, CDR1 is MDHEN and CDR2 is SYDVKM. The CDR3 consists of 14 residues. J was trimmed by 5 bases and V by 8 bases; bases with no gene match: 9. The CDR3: CASGGAGVNNEQFF. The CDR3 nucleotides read TGTGCCAGCGGAGGGGCGGGAGTCAACAATGAGCAGTTCTTC.

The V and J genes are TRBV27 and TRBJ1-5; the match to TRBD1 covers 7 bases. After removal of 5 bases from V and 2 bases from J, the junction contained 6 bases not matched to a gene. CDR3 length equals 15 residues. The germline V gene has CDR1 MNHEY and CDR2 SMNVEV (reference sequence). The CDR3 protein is CASSAFTGGNQPQHF. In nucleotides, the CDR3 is TGTGCCAGCAGTGCCTTTACAGGGGGCAATCAGCCCCAGCATTTT.

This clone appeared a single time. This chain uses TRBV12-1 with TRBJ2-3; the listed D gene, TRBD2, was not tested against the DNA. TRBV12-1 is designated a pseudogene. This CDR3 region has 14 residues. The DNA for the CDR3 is TGTGCCAGCAGCTTGTGGAGCGGGAGCGATACGCAGTATTTT. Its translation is CASSLWSGSDTQYF.

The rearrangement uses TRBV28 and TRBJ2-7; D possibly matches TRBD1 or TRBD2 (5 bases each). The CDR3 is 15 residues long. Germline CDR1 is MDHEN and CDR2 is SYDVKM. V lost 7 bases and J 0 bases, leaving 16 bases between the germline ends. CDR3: CASNRRGPYSYEQYF. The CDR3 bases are TGTGCCAGCAATAGAAGGGGACCCTACTCCTACGAGCAGTACTTC.

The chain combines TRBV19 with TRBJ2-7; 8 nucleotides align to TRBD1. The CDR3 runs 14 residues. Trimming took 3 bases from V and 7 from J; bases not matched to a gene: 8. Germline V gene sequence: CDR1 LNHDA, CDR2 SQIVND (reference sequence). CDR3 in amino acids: CASSIGTGSREQYF. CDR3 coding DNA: TGTGCCAGTAGTATTGGGACAGGCAGCCGGGAGCAGTACTTC.

CDR3: CASSLNRALEETQYF. The CDR3 DNA reads TGTGCCAGCAGCTTGAACAGGGCTCTCGAGGAGACCCAGTACTTC. V gene TRBV5-4 combines with J gene TRBJ2-5, with a weak D call TRBD1 (6 bases). This CDR3 has 15 amino acids. Per germline, CDR1 SGHNT and CDR2 YYREEE (reference sequence). V was shortened by 1 base and J by 5 bases, with 15 bases between the two germline ends. The full variable domain, in which reference TRBV5-4 and TRBJ2-5 provide the parts outside the CDR3, is ETGVTQSPTHLIKTRGQQVTLRCSSQSGHNTVSWYQQALGQGPQFIFQYYREEENGRGNFPPRFSGLQFPNYSSELNVNALELDDSALYLCASSLNRALEETQYFGPGTRLLVL.

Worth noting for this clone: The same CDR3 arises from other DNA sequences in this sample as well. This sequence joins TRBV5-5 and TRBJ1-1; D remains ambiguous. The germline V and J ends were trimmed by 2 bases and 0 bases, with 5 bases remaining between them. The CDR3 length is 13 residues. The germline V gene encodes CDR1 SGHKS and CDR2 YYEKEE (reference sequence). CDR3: CASSLDVNTEAFF. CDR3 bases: TGTGCCAGCAGCTTAGACGTGAACACTGAAGCTTTCTTT.

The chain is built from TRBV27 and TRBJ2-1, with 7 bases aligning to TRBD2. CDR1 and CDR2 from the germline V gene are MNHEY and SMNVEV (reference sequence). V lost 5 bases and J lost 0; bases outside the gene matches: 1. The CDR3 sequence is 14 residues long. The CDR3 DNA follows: TGTGCCAGCAGTGGGGGGGACTCCTACAATGAGCAGTTCTTC. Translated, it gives CASSGGDSYNEQFF.

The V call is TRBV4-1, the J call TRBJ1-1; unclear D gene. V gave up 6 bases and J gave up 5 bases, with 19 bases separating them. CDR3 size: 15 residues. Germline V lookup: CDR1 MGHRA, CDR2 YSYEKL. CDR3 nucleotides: TGCGCCAGCAGGGAATATGACCACACCGGGACTGAAGCTTTCTTT. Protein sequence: CASREYDHTGTEAFF.

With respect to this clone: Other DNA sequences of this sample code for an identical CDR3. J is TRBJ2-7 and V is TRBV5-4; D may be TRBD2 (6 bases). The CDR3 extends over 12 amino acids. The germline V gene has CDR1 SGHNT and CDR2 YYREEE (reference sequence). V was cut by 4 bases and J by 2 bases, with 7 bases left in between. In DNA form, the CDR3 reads TGTGCCAGCAGCGGAGGGCCCTACGAGCAGTACTTC. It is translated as CASSGGPYEQYF.

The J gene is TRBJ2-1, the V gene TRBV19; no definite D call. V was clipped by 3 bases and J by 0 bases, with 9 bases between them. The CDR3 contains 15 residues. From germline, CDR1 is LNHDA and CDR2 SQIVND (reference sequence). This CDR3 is CASSILENSYNEQFF. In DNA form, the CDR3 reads TGTGCCAGTAGTATCTTAGAAAACTCCTACAATGAGCAGTTCTTC.

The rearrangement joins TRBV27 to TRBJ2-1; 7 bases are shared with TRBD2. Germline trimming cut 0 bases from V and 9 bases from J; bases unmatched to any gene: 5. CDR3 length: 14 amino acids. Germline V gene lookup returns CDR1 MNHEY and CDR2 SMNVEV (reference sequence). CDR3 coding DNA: TGTGCCAGCAGTTTATCGACTAGCTGGGGTGAGCAGTTCTTC. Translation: CASSLSTSWGEQFF.

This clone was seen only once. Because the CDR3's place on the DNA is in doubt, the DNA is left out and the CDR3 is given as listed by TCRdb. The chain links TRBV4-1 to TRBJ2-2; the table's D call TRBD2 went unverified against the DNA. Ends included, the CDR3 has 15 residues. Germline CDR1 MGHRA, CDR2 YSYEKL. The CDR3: CASSTSRVNTGELFF.

CDR3 coding DNA: TGTGCCAGCAGTCCGGGACTAGCCCCAACCTACAATGAGCAGTTCTTC. This sequence encodes CASSPGLAPTYNEQFF. This chain uses TRBV28 with TRBJ2-1; TRBD2 matches 9 bases. The germline gives CDR1 MDHEN, CDR2 SYDVKM. J was trimmed by 2 bases and V by 5 bases; bases with no gene match: 7. This CDR3 region has 16 residues.

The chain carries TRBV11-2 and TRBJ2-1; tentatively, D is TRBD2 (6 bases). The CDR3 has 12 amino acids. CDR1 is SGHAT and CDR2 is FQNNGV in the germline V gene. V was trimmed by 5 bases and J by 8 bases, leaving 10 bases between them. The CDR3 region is CASSPPSDEQFF. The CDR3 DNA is TGTGCCAGCAGCCCGCCTAGCGATGAGCAGTTCTTC.

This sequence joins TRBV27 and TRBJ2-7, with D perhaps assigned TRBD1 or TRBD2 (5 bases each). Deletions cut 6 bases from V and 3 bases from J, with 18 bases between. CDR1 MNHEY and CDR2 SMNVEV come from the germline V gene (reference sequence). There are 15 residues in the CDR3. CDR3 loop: CASSPGDGMYYEQYF. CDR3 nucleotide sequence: TGTGCCAGCAGCCCTGGGGACGGCATGTACTACGAGCAGTACTTC.

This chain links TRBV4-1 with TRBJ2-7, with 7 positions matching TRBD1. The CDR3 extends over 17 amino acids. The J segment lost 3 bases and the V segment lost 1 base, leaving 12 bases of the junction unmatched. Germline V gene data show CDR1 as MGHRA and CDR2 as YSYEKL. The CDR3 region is CASSQGSGGQLFYEQYF. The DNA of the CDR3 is TGCGCCAGCAGCCAAGGGTCAGGGGGACAGCTATTCTACGAGCAGTACTTC.

The CDR3 DNA is TGTGCCAGCAGCGGGGGCCAAGGGACTGAAGCTTTCTTT. It yields the protein CASSGGQGTEAFF. This chain links TRBV5-4 with TRBJ1-1, with D possibly being TRBD1 (6 bases). Between the trimmed V and J ends, which lost 4 bases and 5 bases, there was a span of 12 bases. This CDR3 has 13 amino acids. Germline lookup yields CDR1 SGHNT and CDR2 YYREEE (reference sequence).

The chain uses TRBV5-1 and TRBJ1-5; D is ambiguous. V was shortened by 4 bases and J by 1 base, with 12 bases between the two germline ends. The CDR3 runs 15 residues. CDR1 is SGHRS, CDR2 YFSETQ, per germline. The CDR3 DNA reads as TGCGCCAGCAGCCCGGCATCGGGAAGCAATCAGCCCCAGCATTTT. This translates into CASSPASGSNQPQHF. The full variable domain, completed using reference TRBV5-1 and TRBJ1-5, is KAGVTQTPRYLIKTRGQQVTLSCSPISGHRSVSWYQQTPGQGLQFLFEYFSETQRNKGNFPGRFSGRQFSNSRSEMNVSTLELGDSALYLCASSPASGSNQPQHFGDGTRLSIL.

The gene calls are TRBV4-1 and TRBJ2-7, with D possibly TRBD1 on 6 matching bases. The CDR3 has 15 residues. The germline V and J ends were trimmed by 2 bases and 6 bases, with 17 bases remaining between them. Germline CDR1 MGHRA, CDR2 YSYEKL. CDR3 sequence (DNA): TGCGCCAGCAGCCAACGACCAGGGGCCCCTGCCGAGCAGTACTTC. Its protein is CASSQRPGAPAEQYF.